This TCR beta chain is drawn from a study of cytomegalovirus exposure and HLA in healthy donors. Overall study findings and caveats: Using a false discovery rate of 0.05, a later analysis showed that approximately 17,000 TCR beta sequences were associated with HLA alleles. According to an earlier analysis, most TCR beta V segments yielded productive rearrangements about 90% or about 30% of the time.

The CDR3 covers 15 residues. V lost 3 bases and J lost 1, with 10 bases in between. CDR1 is MNHEY, CDR2 SVGAGI, per germline. This clone appeared a few times. Its antigen is unknown. In the PCR, 60 Vbeta and 13 Jbeta primers were used. The repertoire was sequenced with immunoSEQ multiplex PCR; TCRdb's copy has only in-frame clones and lacks some. The sample holds some 150,000 clones, around 78% seen once. The chain couples TRBV6-5 to TRBJ2-4; D perhaps matches TRBD2 (5 bases). This TCR was recovered from a man in his forties in good health and CMV-seropositive. The sequenced material came from PBMCs. The CDR3 loop reads CASSYIGSAKNIQYF. The CDR3 DNA sequence: TGTGCCAGCAGTTATATTGGGAGCGCCAAAAACATTCAGTACTTC.